The 27 T cell receptor beta chains below come from one sample, sequenced in a study of blood T cell repertoires in COVID-19. The protocol was immunoSEQ multiplex PCR, while the TCRdb copy is restricted to in-frame clones and leaves out a portion. The top ten hold about a fifth of the sample, which has nearly 200,000 clones, about 85% seen once. Sequenced input: peripheral blood. Receptors originate from a human donor in a cohort sampled during active COVID-19.

V usage is TRBV2 and J usage is TRBJ2-5; 10 positions match TRBD2. Germline-derived CDR1 and CDR2 are SNHLY and FYNNEI. V dropped 1 base and J dropped 4; count of bases not matched to a gene: 3. This CDR3 is built from 15 residues. For the CDR3, the DNA is TGTGCCAGCAGTGAAGAGCGGGGGGGCCGAGAGACCCAGTACTTC. Protein sequence: CASSEERGGRETQYF.

The chain has TRBV10-3 and TRBJ2-6; 9 bases agree with TRBD2. V lost 1 base, J lost 0 bases, and 4 bases stayed unmatched. The CDR3 has 18 residues. From germline, CDR1 is ENHRY and CDR2 SYGVKD. CDR3 in DNA: TGTGCCATCAGTGAGTTCACTAGCGGGCGCTCTGGGGCCAACGTCCTGACTTTC. As protein: CAISEFTSGRSGANVLTF.

The chain uses TRBV7-4 and TRBJ2-7, with 7 positions matching TRBD1. V shed 7 bases, J shed 6 bases, and the junction held 12 bases outside the gene matches. Germline CDR1 reads SGHVT; CDR2 reads SQSDAQ. This CDR3 spans 14 amino acids. Here the CDR3 reads CASTLSTGSTEQYV. CDR3 DNA: TGTGCCAGCACCCTATCGACAGGGTCTACCGAGCAGTACGTC.

V is TRBV5-1 and J is TRBJ2-5, with D perhaps matching TRBD1 (5 bases). The V gene's germline CDR1 is SGHRS and CDR2 YFSETQ. Trimming removed 2 bases from V and 5 bases from J, with 16 bases in between. This CDR3 contains 15 residues. CDR3 sequence: CASSFGRDQLETQYF. The DNA of the CDR3 is TGCGCCAGCAGCTTTGGCAGGGATCAGTTGGAGACCCAGTACTTC.

The chain recombines TRBV28 with TRBJ2-7; 7 bases align to TRBD1. With V trimmed by 5 bases and J by 2 bases, 0 bases remained unmatched. Germline CDR1 and CDR2: MDHEN and SYDVKM. The CDR3 loop spans 12 amino acids. The CDR3 protein is CASSRGPYEQYF. The CDR3 nucleotides are TGTGCCAGCAGTAGGGGGCCCTACGAGCAGTACTTC.

The rearrangement uses TRBV5-5 and TRBJ2-2, with D maybe TRBD2 (6 bases). CDR3 length: 15 residues. Trimming took off 4 bases at V and 6 bases at J, with 16 bases between the two ends. The germline CDR1 and CDR2 sequences are SGHKS and YYEKEE (reference sequence). The CDR3 DNA is TGTGCCAGCAGCAAATCGGCATCGGGGGCCGGGGAGCTGTTTTTT. This translates into CASSKSASGAGELFF.

The J gene is TRBJ2-5, the V gene TRBV5-1, with 7 bases identical to TRBD2. The CDR3 length is 14 residues. Per the germline V gene, CDR1 is SGHRS and CDR2 is YFSETQ. With 1 base clipped from V and 5 bases from J, the junction kept 5 bases outside the gene matches. The CDR3 bases are TGCGCCAGCAGCTTGAGCGGGGCCTGGGAGACCCAGTACTTC. It is translated as CASSLSGAWETQYF.

At least ten counts were recorded for this clone. V gene TRBV7-2 combines with J gene TRBJ1-1; a possible D gene is TRBD1 (5 bases). Trimming took 3 bases from V and 9 from J, leaving 11 bases between them. CDR3 size: 12 residues. Germline values: CDR1 SGHTA, CDR2 FQGNSA. The chain's CDR3 is CASSFVHRKAFF. The CDR3 DNA follows: TGTGCCAGCAGCTTTGTGCACAGGAAAGCTTTCTTT. Full variable domain (outside the CDR3, taken from reference TRBV7-2 and TRBJ1-1): GAGVSQSPSNKVTEKGKDVELRCDPISGHTALYWYRQSLGQGLEFLIYFQGNSAPDKSGLPSDRFSAERTGGSVSTLTIQRTQQEDSAVYLCASSFVHRKAFFGQGTRLTVV.

The V gene is TRBV7-8, the J gene TRBJ1-2; 10 positions match TRBD1. Germline V gene sequence: CDR1 SGHVS, CDR2 FQNEAQ. The CDR3 sequence is 17 residues long. With V trimmed by 2 bases and J by 0 bases, 6 bases remained unmatched. CDR3 nucleotides: TGTGCCAGCAGCTTAAAGACAGGGGGCACCTCTAACTATGGCTACACCTTC. Translating gives CASSLKTGGTSNYGYTF.

This clone was found many times. The V and J genes are TRBV2 and TRBJ2-2; D unclear. Trimming removed 6 bases from V and 6 bases from J, with 11 bases in between. The germline V gene has CDR1 SNHLY and CDR2 FYNNEI. This CDR3 has 13 residues. The CDR3 DNA is TGTGCCAGCAGCGTCCCAGTGCCCGGGGAGCTGTTTTTT. It yields the protein CASSVPVPGELFF.

The rearrangement joins TRBV4-2 to TRBJ2-7; 13 bases are shared with TRBD2. Trimming removed 3 bases from V and 2 bases from J; junction bases left unmatched: 7. CDR1 is LGHNA, CDR2 YNFKEQ, per germline. The CDR3 contains 17 residues. The CDR3 coding sequence is TGTGCCAGCAGCCACCCCAGGACTAGCGGGAGTACCTACGAGCAGTACTTC. It is translated as CASSHPRTSGSTYEQYF.

V and J are TRBV5-1 and TRBJ2-5; D uncertain. In germline, CDR1 is SGHRS, CDR2 YFSETQ. The CDR3 has 13 amino acids. Trimming cost V 4 bases and J 3 bases, with 10 bases left between them. The CDR3 reads CASSRAMKETQYF. The CDR3 DNA is TGCGCCAGCAGCCGCGCGATGAAAGAGACCCAGTACTTC.

This clone showed up just a few times. V and J are TRBV7-2 and TRBJ1-1; D remains ambiguous. This CDR3 is 13 amino acids long. V lost 5 bases and J lost 0, with 7 bases in between. The germline CDR1 and CDR2 sequences are SGHTA and FQGNSA. CDR3 bases: TGTGCCAGCAGCCCGCTAGTGAACACTGAAGCTTTCTTT. Translating it yields CASSPLVNTEAFF.

The chain employs TRBV6-1 and TRBJ2-1; D may be TRBD1 (5 bases). The V end lost 4 bases, the J end lost 8 bases, and 21 bases lay between the germline ends. Germline-derived CDR1 and CDR2 are MNHNS and SASEGT. The CDR3 is 16 residues long. Here the CDR3 reads CASSVVRNRNGYEQFF. As DNA, the CDR3 is TGTGCCAGCAGTGTCGTCCGGAACAGGAATGGTTATGAGCAGTTCTTC.

The chain is built from TRBV10-3 and TRBJ2-1; the D gene is possibly TRBD2 (6 bases). Germline V gene lookup returns CDR1 ENHRY and CDR2 SYGVKD. The CDR3 totals 12 residues. Trimming shortened V by 9 bases and J by 8 bases, and 14 bases separated the two germline ends. The CDR3 region is CAILGLTDEQFF. Written as DNA, the CDR3 is TGTGCCATACTGGGACTCACCGATGAGCAGTTCTTC.

The chain links TRBV13 to TRBJ2-3; the match to TRBD2 covers 10 bases. The V and J ends lost 1 base and 6 bases, in that order; junction bases with no gene match: 10. The germline V gene has CDR1 PRHDT and CDR2 FYEKMQ (reference sequence). CDR3 length: 17 amino acids. This chain's CDR3 is CASSLVRGGTSEDTQYF. The CDR3 DNA is TGTGCCAGCAGCTTAGTTCGAGGGGGGACTAGCGAGGATACGCAGTATTTT.

The rearrangement links TRBV5-1 to TRBJ2-1; no reliable D call. Germline assignment: CDR1 SGHRS and CDR2 YFSETQ. The CDR3 sequence is 15 residues long. The V end was cut by 2 bases, the J end by 3 bases, with 12 bases between. The CDR3 reads CASSFQTHYYNEQFF. CDR3 nucleotide sequence: TGCGCCAGCAGCTTCCAGACGCACTACTACAATGAGCAGTTCTTC.

V is TRBV28 and J is TRBJ2-7; 9 bases agree with TRBD2. Losses at the gene ends were 5 bases for V and 0 bases for J; bases not matched to a gene: 5. Germline V gene data show CDR1 as MDHEN and CDR2 as SYDVKM. There are 15 residues in the CDR3. As DNA, the CDR3 is TGTGCCAGCAGTGCCGGGACTAGCTACTCCTACGAGCAGTACTTC. It encodes CASSAGTSYSYEQYF.

The chain combines TRBV11-2 with TRBJ2-3, with TRBD2 matching over 8 bases. Per the germline V gene, CDR1 is SGHAT and CDR2 is FQNNGV. J was trimmed by 1 base and V by 3 bases; bases with no gene match: 15. The CDR3 contains 19 residues. CDR3 DNA: TGTGCCAGCAGCTTTTGGCCAGCGGGGGCCGCGGGGGGCACAGATACGCAGTATTTT. Its protein is CASSFWPAGAAGGTDTQYF.

The chain uses TRBV6-2 or TRBV6-3 and TRBJ1-6; D possibly corresponds to TRBD1 (5 bases). CDR1 is MNHEY, CDR2 SVGEGT, per germline. Trimming removed 2 bases at V and 7 bases at J, with 12 bases between. The CDR3 contains 15 residues. The CDR3 sequence is CASSYDTGLNSPLHF. The CDR3 nucleotides read TGTGCCAGCAGTTACGATACAGGTCTGAATTCACCCCTCCACTTT.

The J gene is TRBJ2-7, the V gene TRBV5-8; D unresolved. Germline CDR1 and CDR2: SGHTS and YDEGEE. This CDR3 has 13 amino acids. V was shortened by 2 bases and J by 3 bases, with 9 bases between the two germline ends. CDR3 loop: CASSFPGNYEQYV. As DNA, the CDR3 is TGTGCCAGCAGCTTTCCGGGTAACTACGAGCAGTACGTC.

The rearrangement links TRBV19 to TRBJ2-6, with unresolved D. The CDR3 extends over 15 amino acids. Germline V gene lookup returns CDR1 LNHDA and CDR2 SQIVND (reference sequence). Trimming shortened V by 1 base and J by 1 base, and 5 bases separated the two germline ends. For the CDR3, the DNA is TGTGCCAGTAGTATAGTTTCTTCTGGGGCCAACGTCCTGACTTTC. It is translated as CASSIVSSGANVLTF.

This sequence joins TRBV5-1 and TRBJ2-1; a possible D gene is TRBD1 (7 bases). The germline V and J ends were trimmed by 2 bases and 0 bases, with 21 bases remaining between them. Germline V gene lookup returns CDR1 SGHRS and CDR2 YFSETQ. The CDR3 consists of 19 residues. The CDR3 DNA follows: TGCGCCAGCAGCTTCCTCCCCGCGACAGGGACTTTCTCCTACAATGAGCAGTTCTTC. Protein: CASSFLPATGTFSYNEQFF.

The chain recombines TRBV5-1 with TRBJ1-1; possible D gene TRBD1, 5 bases. The ends were cut back, 1 base at V and 3 bases at J, with 7 bases in the middle. The length of the CDR3 is 13 residues. From germline, CDR1 is SGHRS and CDR2 YFSETQ. CDR3 in amino acids: CASSLQGDTEAFF. DNA for the CDR3: TGCGCCAGCAGCTTGCAGGGTGACACTGAAGCTTTCTTT.

This clone was seen once. V usage is TRBV5-5 and J usage is TRBJ2-1, with D maybe TRBD2 (6 bases). Trimming took off 2 bases at V and 6 bases at J, with 18 bases between the two ends. The CDR3 loop spans 16 amino acids. CDR1 and CDR2 from the germline V gene are SGHKS and YYEKEE (reference sequence). CDR3 protein: CASSFWGGELANEQFF. The CDR3 DNA reads TGTGCCAGCAGCTTCTGGGGCGGAGAACTAGCCAATGAGCAGTTCTTC.

V gene TRBV18 combines with J gene TRBJ2-3, with D uncertain. Germline V gene sequence: CDR1 KGHSH, CDR2 LQKENI. Trimming left V 1 base short and J 3 bases short, with 5 bases between. The CDR3 extends over 13 amino acids. The CDR3: CASSPRLTDTQYF. In nucleotides, the CDR3 is TGTGCCAGCTCACCACGTCTGACAGATACGCAGTATTTT.

This chain connects TRBV4-1 to TRBJ1-5; 9 bases fit TRBD1. Germline CDR1 and CDR2: MGHRA and YSYEKL. This CDR3 has 15 amino acids. V trimming: 3 bases; J trimming: 4 bases; junction bases outside the gene matches: 4. The CDR3 DNA reads TGCGCCAGCAGCCATGACGGGACAGGGAATCAGCCCCAGCATTTT. Translated: CASSHDGTGNQPQHF.